One and the same sample provided the 15 T cell receptor beta chains below, sequenced in a study of post-analysis software for immune sequencing data. Study results and limitations: Roughly 5 TRBV segments, including TRBV5-6, TRBV5-1 and TRBV20-1, were more frequent in patients than controls.

Carried by the TCR beta cDNA libraries were unique molecular identifiers. MiXCR, run by TCRdb on the PCR reads, gives a single entry per CDR3 protein. The table records hundreds of thousands of distinct CDR3 sequences, 53% of them present only once. Their cognate antigens are unknown. Sequencing was carried out using blood. The receptors were gathered from a girl between 10 and 17 years old with multiple sclerosis.

V usage is TRBV12-3 or TRBV12-4 and J usage is TRBJ2-7; D tentatively fits TRBD1 or TRBD2 (6 bases each). V shed 4 bases and J shed 1 base, with 20 bases lying between them. The CDR3 has 17 amino acids. CDR3 DNA: TGTGCCAGCAGTTCCCCTAGGGGGGCCGCAAAGTCCTACGAGCAGTACTTC. This sequence encodes CASSSPRGAAKSYEQYF.

The V gene is TRBV5-1, the J gene TRBJ2-4, with a tentative D call TRBD2 (6 bases). Germline V CDR1 and CDR2: SGHRS, YFSETQ. The CDR3 loop spans 15 amino acids. Trimming took off 0 bases at V and 13 bases at J, with 20 bases between the two ends. The CDR3 nucleotides are TGCGCCAGCAGCTTGGTTGCGGGCCCTTCGGGGGAGCAGTACTTC. Protein: CASSLVAGPSGEQYF.

The chain joins TRBV29-1 to TRBJ2-7, with a weak D call TRBD2 (6 bases). Trimming cost V 5 bases and J 0 bases, with 11 bases left between them. CDR3 length: 13 amino acids. Germline CDR1 SQVTM, CDR2 ANQGSEA. This CDR3 is CSVRGLISYEQYF. Here the CDR3 DNA reads TGCAGCGTTAGGGGACTGATCTCCTACGAGCAGTACTTC.

About this clonotype itself: The junction does not match germline at one end; this may be a read error. This chain connects TRBV3-1 to TRBJ2-7; 7 positions agree with TRBD2. The germline CDR1 and CDR2 sequences are LGHDT and YNNKEL (reference sequence). The CDR3 consists of 14 residues. The CDR3 is CASRQGASGGEQYF. For the CDR3, the DNA is TGTGCCAGCAGACAAGGGGCTAGCGGAGGGGAGCAGTACTTC.

This chain joins TRBV13 and TRBJ2-7, with 11 bases aligning to TRBD2. The germline gives CDR1 PRHDT, CDR2 FYEKMQ (reference sequence). The V and J ends lost 6 bases and 4 bases, in that order; junction bases with no gene match: 20. The CDR3 covers 19 residues. CDR3 in DNA: TGTGCCAGCAGTCGACGACTAGCGGGGCCGCAACGGGCTAATTACGAGCAGTACTTC. Its translation: CASSRRLAGPQRANYEQYF.

The gene calls are TRBV6-5 and TRBJ2-7; the match to TRBD2 covers 10 bases. Germline CDR1 MNHEY, CDR2 SVGAGI. The CDR3 covers 17 residues. The V and J ends lost 4 bases and 3 bases, in that order; junction bases with no gene match: 12. CDR3 in amino acids: CASSSLAGAKRVYEQYF. CDR3 DNA sequence: TGTGCCAGCAGTTCCCTAGCGGGGGCCAAAAGAGTCTACGAGCAGTACTTC.

The CDR3: CASSDRESNQPQHF. DNA for the CDR3: TGTGCCAGCAGTGACAGGGAAAGCAATCAGCCCCAGCATTTT. This chain uses TRBV2 with TRBJ1-5; TRBD1 might be the D (5 bases). V lost 3 bases and J lost 1, with 7 bases in between. This CDR3 is 14 amino acids long. The germline gives CDR1 SNHLY, CDR2 FYNNEI.

V is TRBV3-1 and J is TRBJ2-7; possibly TRBD1 for D (6 bases). The germline CDR1 and CDR2 sequences are LGHDT and YNNKEL (reference sequence). The CDR3 has 17 residues. V was trimmed by 0 bases and J by 5 bases, leaving 20 bases between them. CDR3 coding DNA: TGTGCCAGCAGCCAAGATCCTGACAGGCGGCCTAACCACGAGCAGTACTTC. It encodes CASSQDPDRRPNHEQYF.

The chain recombines TRBV12-3 or TRBV12-4 with TRBJ2-3; 11 bases are a match to TRBD2. The ends lost 6 bases at V and 4 bases at J; junction bases unmatched: 6. The CDR3 contains 15 residues. The CDR3 spells CASRYSGGAADTQYF. DNA of the CDR3: TGTGCCAGCAGGTATAGCGGGGGGGCTGCAGATACGCAGTATTTT.

V is TRBV5-1 and J is TRBJ1-2, with TRBD1 matching 7 bases. Germline CDR1 is SGHRS and CDR2 is YFSETQ. V gave up 4 bases and J gave up 8 bases; unmatched junction bases: 8. This CDR3 is built from 13 residues. The CDR3 bases are TGCGCCAGCAGCCCGGGGACAGATCTCGGCTACACCTTC. It encodes CASSPGTDLGYTF.

The chain employs TRBV6-6 and TRBJ2-5, with TRBD1 as a possible D gene (5 bases). Germline-derived CDR1 and CDR2 are MNHNY and SVGAGI (reference sequence). The V gene lost 6 bases and the J gene lost 0 bases, with 11 bases spanning the gap. The CDR3 extends over 14 amino acids. The CDR3 region is CASSQTENQETQYF. The CDR3 region has the DNA TGTGCCAGCAGCCAGACAGAAAACCAAGAGACCCAGTACTTC.

V is TRBV15 and J is TRBJ1-5, with D maybe TRBD1 (6 bases). Trimming cost V 2 bases and J 7 bases, with 15 bases left between them. Germline CDR1 LNHNV, CDR2 YYDKDF (reference sequence). CDR3 length: 15 amino acids. The CDR3 DNA sequence: TGTGCCACCAGCAGATCCGGACAGCCAAGGCAGCCCCAGCATTTT. Residues: CATSRSGQPRQPQHF.

J is TRBJ2-2 and V is TRBV20-1; D tentatively reads TRBD1 or TRBD2 (5 bases each). Deletions cut 3 bases from V and 0 bases from J, with 14 bases between. Looked up from germline, CDR1 is DFQATT and CDR2 is SNEGSKA (reference sequence). This CDR3 spans 16 amino acids. The CDR3 DNA sequence: TGCAGTGCTAGTTCCAACGGGGCTCCGAACACCGGGGAGCTGTTTTTT. Translation: CSASSNGAPNTGELFF.

V gene TRBV6-6 combines with J gene TRBJ2-5; D is possibly TRBD2 (5 bases). Germline-derived CDR1 and CDR2 are MNHNY and SVGAGI (reference sequence). The CDR3 has 13 amino acids. Trimming left V 5 bases short and J 7 bases short, with 14 bases between. This CDR3 is CASSMTGWGTQYF. The CDR3 coding sequence is TGTGCCAGCAGTATGACGGGATGGGGGACCCAGTACTTC.

The J gene is TRBJ1-6, the V gene TRBV20-1, with D perhaps matching TRBD1 (6 bases). CDR3 length: 17 amino acids. Germline loops: CDR1 DFQATT, CDR2 SNEGSKA (reference sequence). The V end was cut by 3 bases, the J end by 0 bases, with 15 bases between. The CDR3 reads CSARFSGASSYNSPLHF. CDR3 nucleotide sequence: TGCAGTGCTAGGTTTTCAGGGGCGAGCTCCTATAATTCACCCCTCCACTTT.